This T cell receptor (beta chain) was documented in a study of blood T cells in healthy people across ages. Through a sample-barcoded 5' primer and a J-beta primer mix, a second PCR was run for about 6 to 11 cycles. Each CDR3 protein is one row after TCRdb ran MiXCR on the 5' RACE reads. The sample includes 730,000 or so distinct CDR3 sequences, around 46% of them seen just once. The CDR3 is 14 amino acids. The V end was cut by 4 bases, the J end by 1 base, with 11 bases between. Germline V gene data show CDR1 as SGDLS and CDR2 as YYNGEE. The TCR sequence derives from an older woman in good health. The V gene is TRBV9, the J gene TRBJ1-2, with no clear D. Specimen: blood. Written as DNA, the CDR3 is TGTGCCAGCAGCATACGGAACCTTAACTATGGCTACACCTTC. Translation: CASSIRNLNYGYTF.